The source of this T cell receptor beta chain is a study of blood T cell repertoires in COVID-19 (dated by TCRdb to 2020 to 2021). About the study as a whole: Samples from collaborators originated in the United States, Italy and Spain and spanned both the acute and convalescent phases of COVID-19. Subjects who had been exposed to COVID-19, were actively infected with it, or had recovered from it provided the deeply sampled blood TCRbeta repertoires that made up the dataset. A freely available public database, intended as a resource for researchers studying the immune response to SARS-CoV-2, is where the repertoires were released. Nearly every sample came with metadata listing a de-identified subject ID, COVID-19 status, age in years and sex. HLA class I and class II types, where available, came from metadata supplied by the sample provider rather than from assay-based typing. The samples were drawn from two sources: the first 160 participants of the ongoing ImmuneRACE study, and fewer than 1,500 subjects contributed by 6 global collaborators. The prospective study material was composed of cDNA or gDNA derived from T cells, B-cell-depleted T cells, or PBMCs.

What the research found in general, with its limitations: The amount of clinical and demographic metadata varied by source and participant and was provided uncurated.

This clone came up once. Its antigen is currently not known. The sample holds no much larger clone one base away, and base qualities are not on file. TCRbeta CDR3 regions were amplified from genomic DNA by means of the immunoSEQ Assay, a bias-controlled multiplex PCR. Per the authors' processing: The number of nucleated cells in each sample was estimated from the amplification of reference gene primers within the assay. To quantify the absolute abundance of each unique TCRbeta CDR3 rearrangement, sequence reads were collapsed and filtered. For each sample, productive Simpson clonality was calculated by taking the square root of Simpson's diversity index across productive rearrangements. Entries here come from immuneACCESS through TCRdb and include only in-frame sequences with V and J called. Some clones fail to appear in such tables; in the studies checked, an unresolved V gene covers under half of the shortfall, and the cause of the remainder is unknown. V, J and clone size are those of that table, while D and trimming were read from the DNA. The sample records about 200,000 clones, roughly 85% of which are singletons. The top ten constitute about 5% of the sample.

The germline V gene yields SGHAT for CDR1 and FQNNGV for CDR2. The CDR3 goes from the cysteine to the phenylalanine over 16 residues. CDR3 DNA is the only sequence kept; it has 48 bases, read in frame from the first base. V is pared back by 2 bases and J by 4 bases, with 15 bases lying between the germline termini. The collaborating institutions used their own protocols to collect whole blood in K2EDTA tubes. For TCRbeta analysis, collaborator samples were shipped as frozen whole blood, as isolated PBMCs, or as DNA extracted from either sample type. Specimen: peripheral blood. Recombination linked TRBV11-2 to TRBJ1-3; the D region possibly corresponds to TRBD1 (5 bases align). This TCR came from an elderly woman with acute or convalescent COVID-19. The CDR3 region has the sequence CASSLSQSGLGNTIYF. The bases read TGTGCCAGCAGCTTAAGTCAATCAGGGCTGGGAAACACCATATATTTT.